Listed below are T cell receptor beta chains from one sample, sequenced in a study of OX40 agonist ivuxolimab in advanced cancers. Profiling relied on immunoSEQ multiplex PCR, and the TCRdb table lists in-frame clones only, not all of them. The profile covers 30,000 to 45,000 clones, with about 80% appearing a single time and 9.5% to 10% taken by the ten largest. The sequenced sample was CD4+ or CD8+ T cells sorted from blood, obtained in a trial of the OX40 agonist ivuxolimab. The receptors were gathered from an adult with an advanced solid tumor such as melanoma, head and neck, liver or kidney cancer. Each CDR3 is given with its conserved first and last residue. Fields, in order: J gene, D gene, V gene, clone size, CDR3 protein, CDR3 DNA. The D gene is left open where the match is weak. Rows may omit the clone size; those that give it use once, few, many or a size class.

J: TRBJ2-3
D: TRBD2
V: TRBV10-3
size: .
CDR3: CAISESDPLAETTDTQYF
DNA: TGTGCCATCAGTGAGTCGGACCCACTAGCGGAGACCACAGATACGCAGTATTTT

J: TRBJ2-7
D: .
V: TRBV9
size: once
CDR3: CASSVDFYEQYF
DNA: TGTGCCAGCAGCGTAGATTTCTACGAGCAGTACTTC

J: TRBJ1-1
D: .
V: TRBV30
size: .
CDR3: CAWSRSARGLNTEAFF
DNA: TGTGCCTGGAGCAGGTCAGCCAGAGGATTGAACACTGAAGCTTTCTTT

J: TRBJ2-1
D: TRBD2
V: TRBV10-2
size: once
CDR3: CASSDRTSGSNEQFF
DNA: TGCGCCAGCAGTGACAGGACTAGCGGGAGTAATGAGCAGTTCTTC

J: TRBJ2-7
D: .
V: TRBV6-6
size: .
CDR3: CASRGVYEQYF
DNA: TGTGCCAGCAGGGGGGTCTACGAGCAGTACTTC

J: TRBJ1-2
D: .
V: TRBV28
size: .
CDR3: CASSSLHSGAYGYTF
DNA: TGTGCCAGCAGTTCCCTACACTCGGGGGCCTATGGCTACACCTTC

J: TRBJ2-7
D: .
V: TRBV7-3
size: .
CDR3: CASSLSGGYEQYF
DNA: TGTGCCAGCAGCTTATCTGGGGGATACGAGCAGTACTTC

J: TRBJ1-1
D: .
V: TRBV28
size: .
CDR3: CASSGLNTEAFF
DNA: TGTGCCAGCAGTGGGTTGAACACTGAAGCTTTCTTT

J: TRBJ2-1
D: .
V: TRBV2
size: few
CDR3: CASSEADWQFF
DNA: TGTGCCAGCAGTGAGGCGGACTGGCAGTTCTTC

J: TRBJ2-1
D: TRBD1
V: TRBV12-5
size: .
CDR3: CASGPGTGFGNEQFF
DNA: TGTGCTAGTGGCCCCGGGACAGGGTTCGGCAATGAGCAGTTCTTC

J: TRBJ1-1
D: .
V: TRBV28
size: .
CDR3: CASTPSTNTEAFF
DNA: TGTGCCAGCACCCCGTCGACAAACACTGAAGCTTTCTTT

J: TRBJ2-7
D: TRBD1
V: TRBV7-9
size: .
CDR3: CASSSGQQLTYEQYF
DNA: TGTGCCAGCAGCTCGGGACAGCAGTTAACCTACGAGCAGTACTTC

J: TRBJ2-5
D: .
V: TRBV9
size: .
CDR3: CASSVEGIETQYF
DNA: TGTGCCAGCAGCGTAGAGGGTATTGAGACCCAGTACTTC

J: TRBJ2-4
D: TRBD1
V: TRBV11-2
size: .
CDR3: CASSPDRGLAKNIQYF
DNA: TGTGCCAGCAGCCCCGACAGGGGGCTAGCCAAAAACATTCAGTACTTC

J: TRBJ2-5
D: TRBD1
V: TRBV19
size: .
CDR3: CASSIGTGTVRETQYF
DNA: TGTGCCAGTAGTATAGGGACCGGGACAGTAAGGGAGACCCAGTACTTC

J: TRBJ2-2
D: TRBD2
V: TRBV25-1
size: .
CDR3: CASSPRTSGNGELFF
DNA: TGTGCCAGCAGTCCAAGGACTAGCGGTAACGGGGAGCTGTTTTTT